What follows describes a single T cell receptor beta chain. The antigen this receptor binds is unknown. Base qualities are not provided; no much larger clone lies one nucleotide away. CDR1 is given as SGHKS and CDR2 as YYEKEE, both from the germline V gene (reference sequence). The CDR3 contains 13 residues, cysteine and phenylalanine counted. The only DNA kept is the CDR3, 39 bases in frame from the first base. Deletion took 9 bases off V and 1 base off J, with a span of 10 bases between the germline ends. This sample stems from a study of T cell therapy after organ transplantation (dated by TCRdb to the late 2010s). Regarding the study in general: Therapy products were autologous CMV-specific T cells expanded in vitro for approximately 15 days with a peptide pool of 30 HLA class I and II CMV epitopes. Among the ten patients, eight were classed as clinical responders, while two were classed as nonresponders. Patients were given up to 6 doses of T cells at 2-week intervals and were followed for approximately 29 weeks after finishing therapy. Of the roughly 11 patients, only 8 had long-term post-therapy samples available. The median number of CMV-specific T cells given to patients was 1.92 x 10^8, delivered over 2 to 6 intravenous infusions. The study was a follow-up TRBV repertoire analysis of an open-label phase I trial of autologous CMV-specific adoptive T cell therapy in solid-organ transplant recipients. Blood samples for the long-term post-therapy time point were taken 20 to 29 weeks after therapy ended.

The immunoSEQ two-step, bias-controlled multiplex PCR assay was used to amplify TRB CDR3 regions from genomic DNA. CDR3 libraries were sequenced on an Illumina NextSeq 500. Under the source paper's analysis protocol: The immunoSEQ Analyzer platform was used for the initial alignment and bioinformatics, which included bias normalization against synthetic CDR3 analogs. Annotation of V, D and J genes followed the definitions in the IMGT database. Additional TRBV analyses were carried out with default settings in VDJtools version 1.1.10 and the R package tcR version 2.2.1.11. For the GLIPH analysis, version 1.0 was run with default settings. For CDR3 sequences with at least 5 reads, significant changes in clonotype frequency were assessed with a 2-sided binomial test and Benjamini-Hochberg correction (alpha = 0.01). Held by TCRdb, this immuneACCESS table contains in-frame sequences only and omits some clones. Under half of the omission traces to an unresolved V gene where checked; the cause of the rest is unknown. The V and J calls and clone size come from that table; D and trimming were worked out from the DNA. This sample has 15,000 to 20,000 clones in its table, and over 75% of those were observed once. Less than 40% of the sample rests with the top ten.

Here is what the overall study found, with its caveats: Few detected expansions in nonresponders may reflect reduced sample coverage from poor CD8+ T cell yield. Fold change in CD8 clonality after therapy inversely correlated with pretherapy clonality, suggesting less biased repertoires were more receptive to remodeling. Nonresponders showed marked pretherapy clonal expansions with minimal repertoire change after therapy. Reconstitution after therapy appeared to include not only transferred clonotypes but also endogenous clonotypes that had not been detected in the therapy products. Assessment of confounders such as concurrent antirejection and antiviral medications was prevented by the small cohort.

Taken with the paper, the label for time point translates to: 20-29 weeks after completion of therapy. Solid-organ transplant recipients with drug-resistant/recurrent cytomegalovirus were included as patients. Approximately 10 trial participants were chosen for repertoire analysis on the basis of the availability of post-therapy peripheral blood mononuclear cells. Viable CD3+CD8+CD4- lymphocytes were sorted from PBMCs on a BD FACSAria III. Genomic DNA was extracted from sorted cells with the Qiagen DNeasy Kit. The sample consisted of CD8+ T cells from blood, taken after autologous CMV-specific T cell therapy. The origin of this receptor is a human patient who had received a solid organ transplant and had CMV disease. Following a transplant, some T cells may be graft donor cells, not patient cells. The chain joins TRBV5-5 to TRBJ2-2; the D gene cannot be named for sure. The CDR3 region reads CAMHGENTGELFF. The DNA sequence is TGTGCCATGCATGGGGAGAACACCGGGGAGCTGTTTTTT.